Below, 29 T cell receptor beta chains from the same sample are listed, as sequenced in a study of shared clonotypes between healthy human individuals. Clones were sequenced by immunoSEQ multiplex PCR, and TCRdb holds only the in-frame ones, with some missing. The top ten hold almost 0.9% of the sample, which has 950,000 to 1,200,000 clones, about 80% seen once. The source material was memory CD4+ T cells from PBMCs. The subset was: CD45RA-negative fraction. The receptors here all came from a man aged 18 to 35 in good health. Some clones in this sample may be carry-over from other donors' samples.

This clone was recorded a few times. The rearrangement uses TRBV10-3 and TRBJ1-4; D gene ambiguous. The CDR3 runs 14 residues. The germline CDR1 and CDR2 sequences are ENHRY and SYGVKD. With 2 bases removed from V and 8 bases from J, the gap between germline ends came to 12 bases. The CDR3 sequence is CAISEGSIGEKLFF. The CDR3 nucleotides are TGTGCCATCAGTGAGGGGTCAATTGGGGAAAAACTGTTTTTT.

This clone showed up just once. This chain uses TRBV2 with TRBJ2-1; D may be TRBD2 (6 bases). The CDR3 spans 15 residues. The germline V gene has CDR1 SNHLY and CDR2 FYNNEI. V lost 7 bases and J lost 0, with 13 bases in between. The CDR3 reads CASTYKAGSYNEQFF. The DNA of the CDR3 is TGTGCCAGCACCTACAAAGCGGGCTCCTACAATGAGCAGTTCTTC.

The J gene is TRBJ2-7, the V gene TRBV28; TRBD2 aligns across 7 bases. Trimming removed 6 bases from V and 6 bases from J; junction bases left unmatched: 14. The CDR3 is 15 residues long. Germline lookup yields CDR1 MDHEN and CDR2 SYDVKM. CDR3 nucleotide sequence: TGTGCCAGCAGCATGGGCGGGAGCGGTAACGGCGAGCAGTACTTC. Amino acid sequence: CASSMGGSGNGEQYF.

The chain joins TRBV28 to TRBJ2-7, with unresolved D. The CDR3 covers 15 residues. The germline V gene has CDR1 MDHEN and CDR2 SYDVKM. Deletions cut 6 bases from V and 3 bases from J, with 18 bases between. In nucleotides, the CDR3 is TGTGCCAGCAGGCCTGTCGTGGCCAGGAACTACGAGCAGTACTTC. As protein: CASRPVVARNYEQYF. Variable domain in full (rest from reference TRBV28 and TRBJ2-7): DVKVTQSSRYLVKRTGEKVFLECVQDMDHENMFWYRQDPGLGLRLIYFSYDVKMKEKGDIPEGYSVSREKKERFSLILESASTNQTSMYLCASRPVVARNYEQYFGPGTRLTVT.

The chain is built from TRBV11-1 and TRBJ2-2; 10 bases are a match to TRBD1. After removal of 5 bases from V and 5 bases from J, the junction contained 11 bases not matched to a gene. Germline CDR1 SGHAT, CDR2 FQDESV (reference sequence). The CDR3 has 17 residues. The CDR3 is CASSSPRDRGVTGELFF. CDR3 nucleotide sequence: TGTGCCAGCAGCAGTCCCCGGGACAGGGGAGTTACCGGGGAGCTGTTTTTT.

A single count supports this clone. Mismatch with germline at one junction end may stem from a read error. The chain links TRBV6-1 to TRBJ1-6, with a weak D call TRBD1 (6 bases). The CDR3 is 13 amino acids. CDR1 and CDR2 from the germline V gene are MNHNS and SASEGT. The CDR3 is CASSVSHGQQALF. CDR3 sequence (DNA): TGTGCCAGCAGTGTGTCCCACGGACAGCAGGCTTTATTT.

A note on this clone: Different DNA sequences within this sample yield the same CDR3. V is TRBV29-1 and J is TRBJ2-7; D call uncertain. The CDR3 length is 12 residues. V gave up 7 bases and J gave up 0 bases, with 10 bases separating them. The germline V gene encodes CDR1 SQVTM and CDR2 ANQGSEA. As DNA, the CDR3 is TGCAGCGCTCGGACGGACTCCTACGAGCAGTACTTC. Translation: CSARTDSYEQYF.

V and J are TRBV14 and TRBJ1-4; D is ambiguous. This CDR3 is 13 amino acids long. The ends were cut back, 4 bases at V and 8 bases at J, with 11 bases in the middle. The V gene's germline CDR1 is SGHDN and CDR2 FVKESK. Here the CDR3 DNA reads TGTGCCAGCAGCCCTCAACTACAGGAAAAACTGTTTTTT. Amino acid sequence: CASSPQLQEKLFF.

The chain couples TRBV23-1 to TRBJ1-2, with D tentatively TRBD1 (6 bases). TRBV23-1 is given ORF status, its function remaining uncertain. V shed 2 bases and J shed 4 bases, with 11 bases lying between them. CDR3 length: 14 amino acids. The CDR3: CASSQPGQIYGYTF. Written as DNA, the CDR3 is TGCGCCAGCAGTCAACCGGGACAAATCTATGGCTACACCTTC.

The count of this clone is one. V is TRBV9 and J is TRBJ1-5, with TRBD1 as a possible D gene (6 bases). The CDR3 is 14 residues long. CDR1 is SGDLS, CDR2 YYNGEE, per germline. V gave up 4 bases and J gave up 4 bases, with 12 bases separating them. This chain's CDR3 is CASSLEGGNQPQHF. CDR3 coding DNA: TGTGCCAGCAGCCTAGAGGGGGGGAATCAGCCCCAGCATTTT.

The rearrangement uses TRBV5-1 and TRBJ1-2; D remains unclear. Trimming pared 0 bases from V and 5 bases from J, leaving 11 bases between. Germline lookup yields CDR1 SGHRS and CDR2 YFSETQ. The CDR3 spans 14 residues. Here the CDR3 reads CASSLGGQRYGYTF. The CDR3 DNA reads TGCGCCAGCAGCTTGGGAGGTCAAAGATATGGCTACACCTTC.

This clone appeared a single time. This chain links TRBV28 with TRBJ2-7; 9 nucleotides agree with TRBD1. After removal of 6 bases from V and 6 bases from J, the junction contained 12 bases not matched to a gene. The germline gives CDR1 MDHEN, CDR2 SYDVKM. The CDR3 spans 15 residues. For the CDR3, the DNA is TGTGCCAGCAGGCGGGCGGGACAGGGCGACTCCGAGCAGTACTTC. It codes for CASRRAGQGDSEQYF. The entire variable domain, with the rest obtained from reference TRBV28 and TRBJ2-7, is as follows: DVKVTQSSRYLVKRTGEKVFLECVQDMDHENMFWYRQDPGLGLRLIYFSYDVKMKEKGDIPEGYSVSREKKERFSLILESASTNQTSMYLCASRRAGQGDSEQYFGPGTRLTVT.

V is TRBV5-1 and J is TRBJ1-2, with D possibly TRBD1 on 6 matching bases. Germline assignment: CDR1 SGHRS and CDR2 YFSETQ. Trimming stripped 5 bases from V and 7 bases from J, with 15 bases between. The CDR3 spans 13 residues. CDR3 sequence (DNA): TGCGCCAGCAGTCCGTCAGGGGAGGTTGGCTACACCTTC. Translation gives CASSPSGEVGYTF.

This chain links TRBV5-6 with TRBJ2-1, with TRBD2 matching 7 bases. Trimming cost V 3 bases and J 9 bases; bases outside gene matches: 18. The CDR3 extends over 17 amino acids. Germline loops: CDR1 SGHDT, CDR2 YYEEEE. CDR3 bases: TGTGCCAGCAGCTACACCCCTGCGGGAGTCGGGCGGAGTGAGCAGTTCTTC. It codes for CASSYTPAGVGRSEQFF.

The CDR3 nucleotides are TGTGCCAGCAGTTTACAGGGGCTTTTGGGTGAAAAACTGTTTTTT. Translating gives CASSLQGLLGEKLFF. The rearrangement uses TRBV27 and TRBJ1-4; a weak D match, TRBD1 (6 bases). The V gene's germline CDR1 is MNHEY and CDR2 SMNVEV (reference sequence). V was clipped by 2 bases and J by 7 bases, with 14 bases between them. This CDR3 has 15 amino acids.

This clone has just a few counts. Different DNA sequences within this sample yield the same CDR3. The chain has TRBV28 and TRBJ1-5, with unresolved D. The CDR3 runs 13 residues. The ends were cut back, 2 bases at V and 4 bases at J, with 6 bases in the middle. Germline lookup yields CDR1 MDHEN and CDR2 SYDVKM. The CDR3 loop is CASSLNGNQPQHF. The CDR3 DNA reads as TGTGCCAGCAGTTTAAACGGGAATCAGCCCCAGCATTTT.

The CDR3 reads CASSLRVEGTGETEAFF. The CDR3 DNA reads as TGTGCCAGCAGTTTACGGGTGGAGGGAACAGGGGAGACTGAAGCTTTCTTT. The chain links TRBV27 to TRBJ1-1, with TRBD1 matching over 7 bases. Germline CDR1 and CDR2: MNHEY and SMNVEV (reference sequence). With 2 bases clipped from V and 5 bases from J, the junction kept 14 bases outside the gene matches. The CDR3 length is 17 residues.

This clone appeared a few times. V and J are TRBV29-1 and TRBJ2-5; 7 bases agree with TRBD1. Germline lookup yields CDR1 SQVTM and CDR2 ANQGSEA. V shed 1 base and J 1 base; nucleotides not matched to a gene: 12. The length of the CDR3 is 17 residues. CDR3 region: CSVEGIWTGKFQETQYF. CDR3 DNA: TGCAGCGTTGAAGGCATATGGACAGGCAAATTCCAAGAGACCCAGTACTTC.

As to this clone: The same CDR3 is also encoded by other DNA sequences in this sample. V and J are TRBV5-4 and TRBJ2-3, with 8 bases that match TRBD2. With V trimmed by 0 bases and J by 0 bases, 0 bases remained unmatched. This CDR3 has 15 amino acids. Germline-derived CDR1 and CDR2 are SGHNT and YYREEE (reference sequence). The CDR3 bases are TGTGCCAGCAGCTTGGCTAGCGGGAGCACAGATACGCAGTATTTT. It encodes CASSLASGSTDTQYF.

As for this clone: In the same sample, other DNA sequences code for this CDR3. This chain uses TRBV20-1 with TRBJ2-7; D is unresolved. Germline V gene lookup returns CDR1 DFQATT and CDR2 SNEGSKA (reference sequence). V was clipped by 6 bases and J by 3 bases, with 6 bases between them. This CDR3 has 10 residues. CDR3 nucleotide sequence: TGCAGTGCAGGCGACTACGAGCAGTACTTC. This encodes CSAGDYEQYF.

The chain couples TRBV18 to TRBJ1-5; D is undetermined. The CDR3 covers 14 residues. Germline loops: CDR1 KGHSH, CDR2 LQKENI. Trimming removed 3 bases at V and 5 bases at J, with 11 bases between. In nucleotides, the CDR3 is TGTGCCAGCTCACCCGGACTCGACCATCAGCCCCAGCATTTT. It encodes CASSPGLDHQPQHF.

The DNA of the CDR3 is TGTGCCAGCAGTCCCTCACGGGGGAGCTCCTACGAGCAGTACTTC. Its protein is CASSPSRGSSYEQYF. This chain uses TRBV6-5 with TRBJ2-7, with D perhaps matching TRBD2 (6 bases). The CDR3 loop spans 15 amino acids. CDR1 is MNHEY, CDR2 SVGAGI, per germline. Deletions cut 5 bases from V and 0 bases from J, with 14 bases between.

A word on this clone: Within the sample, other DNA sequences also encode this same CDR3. CDR3 nucleotides: TGTGCCAGCAGCTTAAGGGCCGGGGAGCTGTTTTTT. It yields the protein CASSLRAGELFF. V is TRBV7-3 and J is TRBJ2-2; no definite D call. CDR3 size: 12 residues. The germline V gene has CDR1 SGHTA and CDR2 FQGTGA. V was clipped by 1 base and J by 6 bases, with 3 bases between them. The entire variable domain, with the rest obtained from reference TRBV7-3 and TRBJ2-2, is as follows: GAGVSQTPSNKVTEKGKYVELRCDPISGHTALYWYRQSLGQGPEFLIYFQGTGAADDSGLPNDRFFAVRPEGSVSTLKIQRTERGDSAVYLCASSLRAGELFFGEGSRLTVL.

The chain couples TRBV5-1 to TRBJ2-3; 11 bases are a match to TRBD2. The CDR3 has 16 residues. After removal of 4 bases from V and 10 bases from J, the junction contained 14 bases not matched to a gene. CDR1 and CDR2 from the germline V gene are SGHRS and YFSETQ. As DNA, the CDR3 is TGCGCCAGCAGCCCTGGACTAGCGGGCGCCGAACGTGCGCAGTATTTT. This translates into CASSPGLAGAERAQYF.

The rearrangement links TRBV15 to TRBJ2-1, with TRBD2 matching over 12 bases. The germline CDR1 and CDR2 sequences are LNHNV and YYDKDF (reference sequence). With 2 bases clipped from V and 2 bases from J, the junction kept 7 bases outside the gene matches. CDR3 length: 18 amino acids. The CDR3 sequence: CATSRFPLAGGTYNEQFF. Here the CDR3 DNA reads TGTGCCACCAGCAGATTCCCTCTAGCGGGAGGGACCTACAATGAGCAGTTCTTC.

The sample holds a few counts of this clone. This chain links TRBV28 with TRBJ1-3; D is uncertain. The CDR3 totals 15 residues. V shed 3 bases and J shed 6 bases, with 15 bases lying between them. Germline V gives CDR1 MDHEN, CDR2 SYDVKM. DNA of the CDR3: TGTGCCAGCAGTTTTACCTCGGGATCGGTAAACACCATATATTTT. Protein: CASSFTSGSVNTIYF.

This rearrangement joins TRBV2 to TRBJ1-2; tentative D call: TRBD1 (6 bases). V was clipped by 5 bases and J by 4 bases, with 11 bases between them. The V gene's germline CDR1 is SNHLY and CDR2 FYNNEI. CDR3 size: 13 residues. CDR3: CASSLTGPYGYTF. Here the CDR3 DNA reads TGTGCCAGCAGTTTAACAGGGCCCTATGGCTACACCTTC. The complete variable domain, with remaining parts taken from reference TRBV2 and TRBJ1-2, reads EPEVTQTPSHQVTQMGQEVILRCVPISNHLYFYWYRQILGQKVEFLVSFYNNEISEKSEIFDDQFSVERPDGSNFTLKIRSTKLEDSAMYFCASSLTGPYGYTFGSGTRLTVV.

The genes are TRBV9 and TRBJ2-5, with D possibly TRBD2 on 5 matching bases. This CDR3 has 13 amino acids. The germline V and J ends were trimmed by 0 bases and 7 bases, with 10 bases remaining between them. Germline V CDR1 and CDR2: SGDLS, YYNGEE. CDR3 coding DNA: TGTGCCAGCAGCGTAGTGAGAAGCGGGACCCAGTACTTC. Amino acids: CASSVVRSGTQYF.

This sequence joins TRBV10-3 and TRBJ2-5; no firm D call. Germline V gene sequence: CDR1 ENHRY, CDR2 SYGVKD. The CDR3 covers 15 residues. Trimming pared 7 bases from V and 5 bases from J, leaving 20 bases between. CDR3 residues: CAINPGGDVDETQYF. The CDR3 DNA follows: TGTGCCATCAACCCTGGCGGAGACGTCGACGAGACCCAGTACTTC.